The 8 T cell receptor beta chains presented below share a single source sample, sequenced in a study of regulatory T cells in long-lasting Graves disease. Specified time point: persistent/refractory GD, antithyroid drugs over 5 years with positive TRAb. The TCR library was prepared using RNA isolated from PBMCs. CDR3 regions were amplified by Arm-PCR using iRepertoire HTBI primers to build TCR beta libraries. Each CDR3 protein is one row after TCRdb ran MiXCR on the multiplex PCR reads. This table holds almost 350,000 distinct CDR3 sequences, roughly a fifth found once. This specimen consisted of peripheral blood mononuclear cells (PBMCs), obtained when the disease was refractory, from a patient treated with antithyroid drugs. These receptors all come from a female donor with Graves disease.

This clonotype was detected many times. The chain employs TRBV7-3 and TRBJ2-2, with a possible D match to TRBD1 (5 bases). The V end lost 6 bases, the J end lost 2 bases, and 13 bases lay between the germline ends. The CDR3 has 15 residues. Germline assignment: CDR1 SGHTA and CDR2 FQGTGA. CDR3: CASSPQGRNTGELFF. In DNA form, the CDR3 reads TGTGCCAGCAGTCCCCAGGGCAGAAACACCGGGGAGCTGTTTTTT.

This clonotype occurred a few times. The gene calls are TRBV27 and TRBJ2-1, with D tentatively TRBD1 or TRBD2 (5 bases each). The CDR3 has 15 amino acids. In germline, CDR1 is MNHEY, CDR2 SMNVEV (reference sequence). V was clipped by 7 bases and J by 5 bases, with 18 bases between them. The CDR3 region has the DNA TGTGCCAGCAACTCGGGACCGATGACAAACAATGAGCAGTTCTTC. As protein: CASNSGPMTNNEQFF.

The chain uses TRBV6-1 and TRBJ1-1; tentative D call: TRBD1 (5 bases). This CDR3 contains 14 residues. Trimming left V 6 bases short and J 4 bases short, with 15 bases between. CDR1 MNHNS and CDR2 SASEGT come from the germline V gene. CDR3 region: CASSPRVASTEAFF. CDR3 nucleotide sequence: TGTGCCAGCAGCCCCAGGGTGGCGAGCACTGAAGCTTTCTTT.

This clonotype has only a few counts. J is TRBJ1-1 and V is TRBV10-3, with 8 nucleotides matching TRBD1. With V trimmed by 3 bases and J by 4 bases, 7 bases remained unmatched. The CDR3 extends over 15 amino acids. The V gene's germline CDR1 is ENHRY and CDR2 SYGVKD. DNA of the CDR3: TGTGCCATCAGTGATGGGACAGGATCTGGCACTGAAGCTTTCTTT. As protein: CAISDGTGSGTEAFF.

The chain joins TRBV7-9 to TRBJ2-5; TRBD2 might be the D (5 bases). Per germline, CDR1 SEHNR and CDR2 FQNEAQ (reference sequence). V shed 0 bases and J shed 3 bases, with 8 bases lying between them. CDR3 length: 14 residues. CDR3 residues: CASSLAATKETQYF. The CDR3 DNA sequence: TGTGCCAGCAGCTTAGCCGCGACTAAAGAGACCCAGTACTTC.

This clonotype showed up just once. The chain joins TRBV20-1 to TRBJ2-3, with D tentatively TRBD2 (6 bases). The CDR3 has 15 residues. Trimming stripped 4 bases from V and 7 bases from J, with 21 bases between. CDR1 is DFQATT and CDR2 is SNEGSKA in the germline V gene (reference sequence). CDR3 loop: CSAKPLPGDTYTQYF. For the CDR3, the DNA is TGCAGTGCTAAACCCCTTCCGGGAGATACGTATACGCAGTATTTT.

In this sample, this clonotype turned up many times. In nucleotides, the CDR3 is TGTGCCAGCAGCCCAGAAGGGACGGGTCAAGAGACCCAGTACTTC. Translation: CASSPEGTGQETQYF. The chain uses TRBV11-3 and TRBJ2-5; D is perhaps TRBD1 or TRBD2 (5 bases each). This CDR3 contains 15 residues. V lost 5 bases to trimming and J lost 2 bases, with 15 bases between them. CDR1 and CDR2 (germline): SGHNT, YENEEA.

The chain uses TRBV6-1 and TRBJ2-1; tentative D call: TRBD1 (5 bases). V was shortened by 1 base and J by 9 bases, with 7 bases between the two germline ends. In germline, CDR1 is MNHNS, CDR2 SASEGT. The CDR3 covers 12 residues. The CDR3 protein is CASSEGQREQFF. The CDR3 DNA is TGTGCCAGCAGTGAAGGACAGCGTGAGCAGTTCTTC.